Listed below are T cell receptor beta chains from one sample, sequenced in a study of CD8 T cells in Susac syndrome. From the immunoSEQ multiplex PCR reads, TCRdb called clonotypes with MiXCR, one entry per CDR3 protein. The table records 90,000 to 150,000 distinct CDR3 sequences, roughly 90% of them present only once. Sequencing used CD8+ T cells from PBMCs. These receptors all come from a human donor in good health. CDR3s include the opening cysteine and the closing phenylalanine or tryptophan. D genes are given only for firm matches. Some rows have no size entry. The others give once, few or many, or a class for an expanded clone.

j_call	v_call	d_call	clone_size	cdr3_aa	cdr3_nt
TRBJ2-3	TRBV20-1	TRBD2	.	CSARPRIAGGAGTDTQYF	TGCAGTGCTAGGCCCAGAATAGCGGGGGGCGCCGGCACAGATACGCAGTATTTT
TRBJ2-3	TRBV7-2	.	.	CASRTQGYSRDTQYF	TGTGCCAGCAGGACACAAGGGTATAGTAGGGATACGCAGTATTTT
TRBJ2-5	TRBV20-1	.	.	CSATGTNQETQYF	TGCAGTGCGACCGGGACCAACCAAGAGACCCAGTACTTC
TRBJ2-1	TRBV28	.	.	CASSPWSGTDYYNEQFF	TGTGCCAGCAGTCCCTGGTCGGGGACGGATTACTACAATGAGCAGTTCTTC
TRBJ2-5	TRBV2	.	once	CASPRRGQETQYF	TGTGCCAGCCCACGGAGGGGCCAAGAGACCCAGTACTTC
TRBJ2-7	TRBV7-2	TRBD2	once	CASSWGLAGPNSYEQYF	TGTGCCAGCAGCTGGGGACTAGCGGGGCCCAACTCCTACGAGCAGTACTTC
TRBJ2-2	TRBV27	TRBD2	.	CASTPRIAAGGGELFF	TGTGCCAGCACCCCCCGTATAGCGGCGGGGGGCGGGGAGCTGTTTTTT
TRBJ2-5	TRBV7-9	.	.	CASSILPRQQETQYF	TGTGCCAGCAGCATACTCCCACGACAGCAAGAGACCCAGTACTTC
TRBJ2-1	TRBV7-2	.	.	CASSLSSKELGF	TGTGCCAGCAGCTTATCCAGTAAAGAGTTGGGTTTC
TRBJ1-2	TRBV6-1	.	.	CASSVNDDGYGYTF	TGTGCCAGCAGTGTAAATGACGACGGCTATGGCTACACCTTC